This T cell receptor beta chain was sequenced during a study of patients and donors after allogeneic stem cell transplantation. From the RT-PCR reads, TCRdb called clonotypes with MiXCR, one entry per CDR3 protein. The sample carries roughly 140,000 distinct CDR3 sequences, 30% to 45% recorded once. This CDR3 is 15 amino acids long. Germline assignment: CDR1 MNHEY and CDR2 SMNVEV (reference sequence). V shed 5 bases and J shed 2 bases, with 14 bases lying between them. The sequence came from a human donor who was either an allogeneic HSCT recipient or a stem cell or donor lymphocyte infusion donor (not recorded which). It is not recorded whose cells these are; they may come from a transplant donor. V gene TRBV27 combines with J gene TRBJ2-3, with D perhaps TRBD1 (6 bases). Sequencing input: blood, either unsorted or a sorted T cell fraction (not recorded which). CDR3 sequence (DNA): TGTGCCAGCAGTCCCTGGACAGAGAACACAGATACGCAGTATTTT. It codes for CASSPWTENTDTQYF.